This record concerns one T cell receptor (beta chain) sequence. The ends were cut back, 0 bases at V and 5 bases at J, with 11 bases in the middle. The CDR3 has 16 residues. The germline CDR1 and CDR2 sequences are LGHNA and YSLEER. Profiled with immunoSEQ multiplex PCR; TCRdb holds only in-frame clones, not every one. This table has 120,000 or so clones, around four fifths appearing once. The sample comes from a study of blood T cell repertoires in COVID-19. For the study at large: From the United States, Italy and Spain came samples of acute and convalescent COVID-19. PBMCs, B-cell-depleted T cells, or T cells provided the cDNA or gDNA that made up the material.

This sequence joins TRBV4-3 and TRBJ1-6; a possible D gene is TRBD1 (5 bases). The TCR originated in an elderly man with active or convalescent COVID-19. The sequenced sample was peripheral blood. The CDR3 loop reads CASSQDSARDNSPLHF. The CDR3 DNA reads as TGCGCCAGCAGCCAAGATTCGGCCAGGGATAATTCACCCCTCCACTTT.